This TCR beta chain was identified during a study of CD8+ T cells in alopecia areata. Study in general: Treatment of the treated patients consisted of oral tofacitinib, 5 to 10 mg twice daily. Study outcomes and limitations: Across lesional scalp, and particularly alopecia totalis/universalis, clonality surpassed that of normal scalp.

Remarks on this clone: What it binds is unknown.

Investigators isolated RNA and reverse transcribed it into cDNA to act as the sequencing template. Libraries were prepared by immunoSEQ multiplex PCR; TCRdb keeps only in-frame clonotypes and omits some of them. Of under 250,000 clones in the sample, around 62% were seen once. The CDR3 extends over 12 amino acids. Trimming cost V 4 bases and J 5 bases, with 11 bases left between them. CDR1 and CDR2 from the germline V gene are SQVTM and ANQGSEA. The investigators collected lesional scalp punch biopsies and peripheral blood from alopecia areata patients. PBMCs were stained for CD3, CD4 and CD8, and CD4+ and CD8+ T cells were sorted.

This chain links TRBV29-1 with TRBJ1-1; D perhaps matches TRBD1 (6 bases). The receptor comes from a human donor with alopecia areata. Here the sequenced sample was CD4+ T cells sorted from blood, taken at week 0. The CDR3 is CSVAQGWTEAFF. For the CDR3, the DNA is TGCAGCGTTGCGCAGGGGTGGACTGAAGCTTTCTTT.